Listed below are T cell receptor beta chains from one sample, sequenced in a study of CD4 T cells in relation to SARS-CoV-2 and coronaviruses. Libraries were prepared by immunoSEQ multiplex PCR; TCRdb keeps only in-frame clonotypes and omits some of them. The data hold about 23,000 clones, with less than 75% observed a single time. Their target antigens are unknown. The sequencing sample was made of CD4+ T cells from PBMCs, cultured in vitro. These receptors all come from a human donor in good health. CDR3s include the opening cysteine and the closing phenylalanine or tryptophan. A D gene is named only where the DNA matches it firmly. Not every row has a clone size; where given, it reads once, few, many or a size class.

TRBV2	TRBJ1-5	NA	NA	CASSESPLGPQHF	TGTGCCAGCAGTGAATCCCCTTTGGGGCCCCAGCATTTT
TRBV10-2	TRBJ2-3	NA	NA	CASSLLGGARDTQYF	TGCGCCAGCAGTCTACTAGGGGGGGCCCGTGATACGCAGTATTTT
TRBV5-8	TRBJ2-3	NA	NA	CASSLVRGTPHPDTQYF	TGTGCCAGCAGCTTGGTTCGGGGGACTCCCCACCCAGATACGCAGTATTTT
TRBV6-5	TRBJ2-7	NA	TRBD1	CATAGGRNEQYF	TGTGCCACCGCAGGGGGCCGGAACGAGCAGTACTTC
TRBV5-4	TRBJ2-7	NA	TRBD2	CASSSSGGYGYEQYF	TGTGCCAGCAGCTCCTCGGGGGGTTATGGGTACGAGCAGTACTTC
TRBV3-1/TRBV3-2	TRBJ1-4	NA	NA	CASSYGQVEKLFF	TGTGCCAGCAGCTATGGACAAGTAGAAAAACTGTTTTTT
TRBV9	TRBJ1-4	NA	NA	CASSGGPGTNEKLFF	TGTGCCAGCAGCGGGGGTCCCGGGACGAATGAAAAACTGTTTTTT
TRBV30	TRBJ2-3	NA	TRBD2	CAWIGAGVSTDTQYF	TGTGCCTGGATTGGAGCGGGAGTTAGCACAGATACGCAGTATTTT
TRBV6-5	TRBJ2-7	NA	TRBD2	CASSYESGTPGEQYF	TGTGCCAGCAGTTACGAAAGCGGGACTCCCGGCGAGCAGTACTTC
TRBV18	TRBJ1-6	NA	TRBD1	CASSEGTVLNSPLHF	TGTGCCAGCTCGGAGGGGACAGTATTAAATTCACCCCTCCACTTT
TRBV24-1	TRBJ2-1	NA	TRBD2	CATSDGDPSGRLDEQFF	TGTGCCACCAGTGATGGAGATCCTAGCGGGAGGTTGGATGAGCAGTTCTTC
TRBV5-6	TRBJ1-3	NA	NA	CASSLEGGALGNTIYF	TGTGCCAGCAGCCTCGAAGGGGGGGCGCTTGGAAACACCATATATTTT
TRBV7-6	TRBJ2-3	NA	NA	CASSLAPADTQYF	TGTGCCAGCAGCTTAGCCCCAGCGGATACGCAGTATTTT
TRBV5-1	TRBJ1-5	NA	NA	CARERDNQPQHF	TGCGCCAGGGAACGAGACAATCAGCCCCAGCATTTT
TRBV3-1/TRBV3-2	TRBJ2-2	NA	TRBD2	CASSPGGANTGELFF	TGTGCCAGCAGTCCGGGGGGGGCGAACACCGGGGAGCTGTTTTTT
TRBV6-5	TRBJ1-2	NA	NA	CASSYSDNLNYGYTF	TGTGCCAGCAGTTACTCGGACAATTTGAACTATGGCTACACCTTC
TRBV5-6	TRBJ2-3	NA	TRBD2	CASSLRRGRTDTQYF	TGTGCCAGCAGCTTGAGGCGGGGGAGGACAGATACGCAGTATTTT
TRBV4-2	TRBJ2-2	NA	NA	CASSQVTANTGELFF	TGTGCCAGCAGCCAAGTAACAGCGAACACCGGGGAGCTGTTTTTT
TRBV4-3	TRBJ1-2	NA	NA	CASSQGTERSNYGYTF	TGCGCCAGCAGCCAGGGGACGGAAAGGTCTAACTATGGCTACACCTTC
TRBV7-2	TRBJ1-2	NA	TRBD1	CASSLTGPLSYGYTF	TGTGCCAGCAGCTTGACAGGGCCTCTTAGCTATGGCTACACCTTC
TRBV3-1/TRBV3-2	TRBJ1-2	medium-sized	NA	CASSQETAYGYTF	TGTGCCAGCAGCCAAGAGACAGCTTATGGCTACACCTTC
TRBV18	TRBJ2-7	NA	NA	CASSPRGQGGFYEQYF	TGTGCCAGCTCACCACGCGGACAAGGGGGTTTCTACGAGCAGTACTTC
TRBV7-9	TRBJ2-1	NA	NA	CASSFSGNVNEQFF	TGTGCCAGCAGCTTCTCCGGGAACGTGAATGAGCAGTTCTTC
TRBV19	TRBJ2-1	once	TRBD2	CASSPSLAGAGNEQFF	TGTGCCAGTAGCCCCAGCCTAGCGGGGGCCGGGAATGAGCAGTTCTTC
TRBV3-1/TRBV3-2	TRBJ2-1	NA	NA	CASCSLNEQFF	TGTGCCAGCTGCTCTTTAAATGAGCAGTTCTTC
TRBV11-2	TRBJ2-7	NA	NA	CASSARTVSYEQYF	TGTGCCAGCAGCGCCCGGACGGTTTCCTACGAGCAGTACTTC
TRBV4-1	TRBJ2-5	NA	TRBD2	CASSQDIGTSGFQETQYF	TGCGCCAGCAGCCAAGATATCGGGACTAGCGGGTTCCAAGAGACCCAGTACTTC
TRBV5-5	TRBJ2-1	NA	NA	CASSPYDNEQFF	TGTGCCAGCAGCCCATACGACAATGAGCAGTTCTTC
TRBV3-1/TRBV3-2	TRBJ2-7	NA	TRBD2	CASSQDHSTSGGPYEQYF	TGTGCCAGCAGCCAAGATCACTCGACTAGCGGGGGCCCCTACGAGCAGTACTTC
TRBV29-1	TRBJ2-5	few	TRBD1	CSVETGGETQYF	TGCAGCGTTGAGACAGGGGGAGAGACCCAGTACTTC
TRBV27	TRBJ2-7	NA	TRBD1	CASSPGTGGKQYF	TGTGCCAGCAGTCCGGGGACAGGGGGCAAGCAGTACTTC
TRBV29-1	TRBJ1-2	NA	NA	CSVGVEGYTF	TGCAGCGTTGGGGTGGAGGGCTACACCTTC
TRBV27	TRBJ2-2	few	NA	CASSSTNLLSHGPGELFF	TGTGCCAGCAGCTCGACTAACCTACTCAGTCATGGGCCCGGGGAGCTGTTTTTT
TRBV5-5	TRBJ2-2	NA	NA	CASSSPGELFF	TGTGCCAGCAGTAGCCCCGGGGAGCTGTTTTTT
TRBV5-6	TRBJ2-7	NA	TRBD1	CASTLRGTAFEQYF	TGTGCCAGCACCCTAAGGGGGACAGCTTTTGAGCAGTACTTC
TRBV3-1/TRBV3-2	TRBJ2-6	once	NA	CASSKDWGAGGANVLTF	TGTGCCAGCAGCAAAGACTGGGGGGCGGGTGGGGCCAACGTCCTGACTTTC
TRBV9	TRBJ1-2	NA	TRBD1	CASSAEGTASYGYTF	TGTGCCAGCAGCGCTGAAGGGACAGCCAGCTATGGCTACACCTTC
TRBV9	TRBJ2-2	NA	NA	CASSEHPNTGELFF	TGTGCCAGCAGCGAACACCCAAACACCGGGGAGCTGTTTTTT
TRBV5-1	TRBJ2-3	NA	TRBD2	CASSASTSGYTDTQYF	TGCGCCAGCAGCGCCTCGACTAGCGGGTACACAGATACGCAGTATTTT
TRBV12-3/TRBV12-4	TRBJ1-6	NA	NA	CASSFDTDSPLHF	TGTGCCAGCAGTTTCGATACGGATTCACCCCTCCACTTT
TRBV12-5	TRBJ2-6	NA	NA	CASGASGTAIGRGISGANVLTF	TGTGCTAGTGGTGCCTCCGGGACGGCTATCGGTCGGGGGATCTCTGGGGCCAACGTCCTGACTTTC
TRBV13	TRBJ1-3	NA	NA	CASSSQLRGTGNTIYF	TGTGCCAGCAGCTCCCAACTCAGGGGAACTGGAAACACCATATATTTT
TRBV27	TRBJ1-6	few	NA	CASSLESNNSPLHF	TGTGCCAGCAGTTTGGAGAGTAATAATTCACCCCTCCACTTT
TRBV30	TRBJ2-2	NA	NA	CAWSPYTGELFF	TGTGCCTGGAGCCCCTACACCGGGGAGCTGTTTTTT
TRBV5-4	TRBJ2-3	once	NA	CASSLGMASTDTQYF	TGTGCCAGCAGCTTGGGTATGGCGAGCACAGATACGCAGTATTTT
TRBV4-1	TRBJ2-7	NA	TRBD1	CASSHPGQGVHEQYF	TGCGCCAGCAGCCACCCGGGACAGGGGGTACACGAGCAGTACTTC
TRBV18	TRBJ1-1	NA	NA	CASSPLQDTEAFF	TGTGCCAGCTCTCCGCTTCAGGACACTGAAGCTTTCTTT
TRBV4-2	TRBJ2-1	NA	TRBD2	CASSHTGTSGSEQFF	TGTGCCAGCAGCCACACCGGGACTAGCGGGAGCGAGCAGTTCTTC
TRBV5-1	TRBJ2-7	NA	TRBD2	CASSLRTSGYEQYF	TGCGCCAGCAGCCTAAGGACTAGCGGCTACGAGCAGTACTTC
TRBV6-5	TRBJ2-7	few	TRBD2	CASSTEAGVTYEQYF	TGTGCCAGCAGCACAGAAGCGGGAGTCACCTACGAGCAGTACTTC
TRBV6-1	TRBJ2-1	few	NA	CASSEALGGAGNEQFF	TGTGCCAGCAGTGAAGCCCTCGGTGGGGCCGGCAATGAGCAGTTCTTC